This T cell receptor beta chain was profiled in a study of PD-1 blockade in classical Hodgkin lymphoma. Libraries were prepared by immunoSEQ multiplex PCR; TCRdb keeps only in-frame clonotypes and omits some of them. In the table there are around 20,000 clones, roughly 85% of which are singletons. Every single patient, without exception, relapsed after autologous stem cell transplantation, and brentuximab vedotin exposure varied. To note about this clone: The antigen is unknown.

Whole-study findings and limits: Prior therapy or disease activity may underlie the repertoire differences, whose causes remain undefined. Exclusion was the outcome for patients who began nivolumab under 1 year after ASCT. Complete responders' baseline diversity resembled that of newly diagnosed patients.

The sequence derives from a human donor with classical Hodgkin lymphoma. Sequenced here: peripheral blood mononuclear cells (PBMCs), sampled before the second cycle of nivolumab.

In DNA, the CDR3 is TGCGCCAGCAGCTTGATGTTGGGGGCCCAAGAGACCCAGTACTTC. Its protein is CASSLMLGAQETQYF. The chain has TRBV5-1 and TRBJ2-5, with D possibly TRBD1 on 6 matching bases. V dropped 1 base and J dropped 1 base, with 11 bases sitting between them. The CDR3 totals 15 residues. Per germline, CDR1 SGHRS and CDR2 YFSETQ.